This paragraph covers one TCR beta chain sequence. What it binds is unknown. On the basis of clinical symptoms, serum thyroxine and TRAb, thyroid ultrasound and orbital computed tomography, diagnoses were made. Amplification targeted TCR beta CDR3 regions from RNA transcripts. HTBI primers drove first-round RT-PCR of the TCR CDR3. TCRdb recomputed calls from the multiplex PCR reads with MiXCR, one row per CDR3 protein. The table shows under 700,000 distinct CDR3 sequences, with around 46% occurring only once. CDR1 MGHDK and CDR2 SYGVNS come from the germline V gene. This CDR3 is built from 12 residues. V gave up 8 bases and J gave up 3 bases, with 10 bases separating them. The source of the sample is a study of T cells in Graves' hyperthyroidism and ophthalmopathy. Findings and caveats of the study: A 13 V-J model separated ophthalmopathy from stable hyperthyroidism. Blood also held most thyroid clonotypes expanded beyond 0.001.

This TCR was sampled from a woman younger than 35 with Graves' hyperthyroidism. Sequenced material: peripheral blood or thyroid tissue (not recorded which). The chain joins TRBV25-1 to TRBJ1-1; unclear D gene. As DNA, the CDR3 is TGTGCCAGCCGGGGTTTGCACACTGAAGCTTTCTTT. Translation: CASRGLHTEAFF.